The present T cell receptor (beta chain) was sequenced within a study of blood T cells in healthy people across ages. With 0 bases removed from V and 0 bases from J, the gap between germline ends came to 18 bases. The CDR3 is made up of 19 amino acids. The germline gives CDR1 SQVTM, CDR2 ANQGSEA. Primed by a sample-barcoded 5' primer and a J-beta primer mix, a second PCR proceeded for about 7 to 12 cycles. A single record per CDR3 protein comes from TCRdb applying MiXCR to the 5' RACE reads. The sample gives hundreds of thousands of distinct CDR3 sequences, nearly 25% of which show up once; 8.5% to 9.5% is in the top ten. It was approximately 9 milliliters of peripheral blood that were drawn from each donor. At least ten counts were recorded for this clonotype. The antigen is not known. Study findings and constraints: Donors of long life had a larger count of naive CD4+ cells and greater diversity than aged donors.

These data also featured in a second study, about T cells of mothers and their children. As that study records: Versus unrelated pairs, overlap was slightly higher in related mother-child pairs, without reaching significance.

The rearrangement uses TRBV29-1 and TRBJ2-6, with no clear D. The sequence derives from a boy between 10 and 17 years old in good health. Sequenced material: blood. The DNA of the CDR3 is TGCAGCGTTGAAGATGGAACCTCAGGCTCAAGCTCTGGGGCCAACGTCCTGACTTTC. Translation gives CSVEDGTSGSSSGANVLTF. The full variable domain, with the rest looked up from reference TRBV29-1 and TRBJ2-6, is SAVISQKPSRDICQRGTSLTIQCQVDSQVTMMFWYRQQPGQSLTLIATANQGSEATYESGFVIDKFPISRPNLTFSTLTVSNMSPEDSSIYLCSVEDGTSGSSSGANVLTFGAGSRLTVL.